The T cell receptor (beta chain) under discussion was sequenced for a study of cytomegalovirus exposure and HLA in healthy donors. Whole-study results and caveats: Based on reports, TCR beta sequences accurately predicted HLA-A and HLA-B alleles for most subjects. V- and J-gene trimming in TCR beta was tied to a missense DCLRE1C variant by an analysis performed later. A few V segments could not be told apart, such as TRBV6-2 and TRBV6-3, and were left out. A later analysis reportedly identified an Asian-associated ancestry cluster as carrying fewer N-insertions than the roughly 700-donor mean.

PCR employed 60 Vbeta and 13 Jbeta primers. Clones were read by immunoSEQ multiplex PCR, and TCRdb kept only the in-frame ones, dropping some. Of around 88,000 clones listed, around 72% are singletons. This CDR3 region has 14 residues. Germline-derived CDR1 and CDR2 are SQVTM and ANQGSEA. Trimming took off 1 base at V and 4 bases at J, with 12 bases between the two ends. About this clone: The antigen remains unidentified.

The sequencing input was PBMCs. This receptor was obtained from a male donor in good health and CMV-seronegative. V usage is TRBV29-1 and J usage is TRBJ2-3; possible D gene TRBD2, 6 bases. CDR3 region: CSVEGVGGADTQYF. DNA for the CDR3: TGCAGCGTTGAAGGGGTGGGAGGCGCAGATACGCAGTATTTT.